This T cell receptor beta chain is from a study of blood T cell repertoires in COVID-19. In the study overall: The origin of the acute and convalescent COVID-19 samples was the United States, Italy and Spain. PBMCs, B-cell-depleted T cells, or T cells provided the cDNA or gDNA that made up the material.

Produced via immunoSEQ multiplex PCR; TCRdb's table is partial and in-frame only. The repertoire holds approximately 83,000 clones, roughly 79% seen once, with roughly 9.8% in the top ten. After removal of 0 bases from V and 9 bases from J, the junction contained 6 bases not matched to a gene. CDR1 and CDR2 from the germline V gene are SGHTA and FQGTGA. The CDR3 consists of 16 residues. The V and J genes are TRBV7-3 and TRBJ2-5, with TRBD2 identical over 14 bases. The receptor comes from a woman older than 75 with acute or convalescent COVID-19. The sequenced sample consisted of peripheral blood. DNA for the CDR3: TGTGCCAGCAGCTTAACGGGGACTAGCGGGAGAGGGTCCCAGTACTTC. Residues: CASSLTGTSGRGSQYF.